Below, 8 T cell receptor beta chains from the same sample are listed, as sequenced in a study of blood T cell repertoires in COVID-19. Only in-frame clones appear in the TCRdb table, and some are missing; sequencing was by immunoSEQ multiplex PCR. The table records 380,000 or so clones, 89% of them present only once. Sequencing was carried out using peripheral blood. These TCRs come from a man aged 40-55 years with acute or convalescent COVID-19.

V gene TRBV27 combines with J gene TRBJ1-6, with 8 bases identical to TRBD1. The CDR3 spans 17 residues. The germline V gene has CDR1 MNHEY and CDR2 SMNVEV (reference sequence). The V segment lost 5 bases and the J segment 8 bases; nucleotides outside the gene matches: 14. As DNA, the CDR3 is TGTGCCAGCAGTCCCCCACCGGACAGGGTTTTGGATTCACCCCTCCACTTT. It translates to CASSPPPDRVLDSPLHF.

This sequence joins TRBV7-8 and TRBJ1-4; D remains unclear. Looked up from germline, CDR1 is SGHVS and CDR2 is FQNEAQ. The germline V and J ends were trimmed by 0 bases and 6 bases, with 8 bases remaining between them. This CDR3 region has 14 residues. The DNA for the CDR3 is TGTGCCAGCAGCTTAGCGCGAACAGATGAAAAACTGTTTTTT. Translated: CASSLARTDEKLFF.

The CDR3 DNA sequence: TGTGCCAGCAGCAAGACAGTAGCTAACTATGGCTACACCTTC. Its protein product is CASSKTVANYGYTF. The rearrangement uses TRBV21-1 and TRBJ1-2; no DNA check was done on the table's D call, TRBD1. TRBV21-1 is noted as a pseudogene. The CDR3 extends over 14 amino acids.

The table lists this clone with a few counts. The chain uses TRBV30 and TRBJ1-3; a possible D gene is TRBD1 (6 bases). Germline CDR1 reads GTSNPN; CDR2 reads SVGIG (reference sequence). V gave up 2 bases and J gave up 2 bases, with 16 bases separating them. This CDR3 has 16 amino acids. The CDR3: CAWSPSGGGAGNTIYF. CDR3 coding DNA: TGTGCCTGGAGTCCTTCTGGGGGCGGCGCTGGAAACACCATATATTTT.

This chain's CDR3 is CASNPDYYGYTF. The CDR3 bases are TGTGCCAGCAATCCCGACTACTATGGCTACACCTTC. The rearrangement joins TRBV5-5 to TRBJ1-2; D unresolved. Trimming took off 6 bases at V and 3 bases at J, with 9 bases between the two ends. The CDR3 is 12 residues long. CDR1 is SGHKS and CDR2 is YYEKEE in the germline V gene (reference sequence).

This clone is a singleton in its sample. The CDR3 spells CASSLASTGELFF. The CDR3, as DNA: TGTGCCAGCAGCTTAGCCAGCACCGGGGAGCTGTTTTTT. This chain uses TRBV11-3 with TRBJ2-2; D unresolved. Trimming cost V 1 base and J 4 bases, with 4 bases left between them. The germline V gene encodes CDR1 SGHNT and CDR2 YENEEA. The CDR3 totals 13 residues.

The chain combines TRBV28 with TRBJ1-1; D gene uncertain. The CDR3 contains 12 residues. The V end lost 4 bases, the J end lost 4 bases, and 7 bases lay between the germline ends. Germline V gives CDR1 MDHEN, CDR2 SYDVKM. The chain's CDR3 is CASSWGGTEAFF. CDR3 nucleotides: TGTGCCAGCAGTTGGGGAGGCACTGAAGCTTTCTTT.

As DNA, the CDR3 is TGTGCCAGCAGTGGGGGGACAGGGGGTCAGCCCCAGCATTTT. It codes for CASSGGTGGQPQHF. The chain links TRBV6-6 to TRBJ1-5; 11 nucleotides align to TRBD1. V lost 5 bases, J lost 6 bases, and 3 bases stayed unmatched. Germline CDR1 and CDR2: MNHNY and SVGAGI (reference sequence). This CDR3 has 14 residues.